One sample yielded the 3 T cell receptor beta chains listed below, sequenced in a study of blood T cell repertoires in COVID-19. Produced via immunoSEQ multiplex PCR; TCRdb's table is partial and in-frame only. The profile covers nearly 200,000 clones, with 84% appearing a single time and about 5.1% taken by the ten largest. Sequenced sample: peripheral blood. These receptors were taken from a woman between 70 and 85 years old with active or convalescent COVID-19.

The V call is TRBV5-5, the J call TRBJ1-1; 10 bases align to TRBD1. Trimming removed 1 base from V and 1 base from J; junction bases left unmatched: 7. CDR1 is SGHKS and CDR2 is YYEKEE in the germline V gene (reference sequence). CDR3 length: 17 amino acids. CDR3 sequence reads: CASSLWIGDRGNTEAFF. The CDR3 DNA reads TGTGCCAGCAGCTTGTGGATCGGGGACAGGGGGAACACTGAAGCTTTCTTT.

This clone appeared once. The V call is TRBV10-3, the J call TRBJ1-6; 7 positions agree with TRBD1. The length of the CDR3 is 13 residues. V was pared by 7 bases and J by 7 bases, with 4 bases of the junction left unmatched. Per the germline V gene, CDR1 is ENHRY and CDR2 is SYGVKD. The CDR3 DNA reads TGTGCCATCAAGGGGACAGCAAATTCACCCCTCCACTTT. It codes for CAIKGTANSPLHF.

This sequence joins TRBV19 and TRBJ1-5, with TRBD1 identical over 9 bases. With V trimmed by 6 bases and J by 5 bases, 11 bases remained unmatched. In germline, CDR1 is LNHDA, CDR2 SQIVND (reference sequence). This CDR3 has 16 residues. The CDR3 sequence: CASRKYRGLRDQPQHF. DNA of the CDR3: TGTGCCAGTAGGAAGTACAGGGGGCTCAGGGATCAGCCCCAGCATTTT.